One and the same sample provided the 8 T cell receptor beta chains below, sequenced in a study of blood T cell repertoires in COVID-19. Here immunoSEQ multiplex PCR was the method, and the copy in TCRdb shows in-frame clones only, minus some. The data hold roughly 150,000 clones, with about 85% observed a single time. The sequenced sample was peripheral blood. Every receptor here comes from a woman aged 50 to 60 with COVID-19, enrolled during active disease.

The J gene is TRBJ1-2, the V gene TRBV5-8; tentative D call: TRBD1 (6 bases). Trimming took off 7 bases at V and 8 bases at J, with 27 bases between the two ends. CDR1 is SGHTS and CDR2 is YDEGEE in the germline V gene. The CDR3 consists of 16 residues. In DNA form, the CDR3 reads TGTGCCAGCCGCGGGGGGGCAACAGGGATACTTGACGGCTACACCTTC. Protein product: CASRGGATGILDGYTF.

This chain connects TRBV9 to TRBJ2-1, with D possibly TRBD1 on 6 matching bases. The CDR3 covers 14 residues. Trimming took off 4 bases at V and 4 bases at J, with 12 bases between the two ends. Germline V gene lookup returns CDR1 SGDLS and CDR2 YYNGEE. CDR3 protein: CASSLRGTYNEQFF. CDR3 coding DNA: TGTGCCAGCAGCCTCCGTGGGACATACAATGAGCAGTTCTTC.

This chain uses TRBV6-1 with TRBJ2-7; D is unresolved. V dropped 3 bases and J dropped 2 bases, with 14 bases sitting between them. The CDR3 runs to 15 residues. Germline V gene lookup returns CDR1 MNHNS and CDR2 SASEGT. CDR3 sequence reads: CASSDLLLSAYEQYF. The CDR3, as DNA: TGTGCCAGCAGTGACCTACTTCTTTCGGCCTACGAGCAGTACTTC.

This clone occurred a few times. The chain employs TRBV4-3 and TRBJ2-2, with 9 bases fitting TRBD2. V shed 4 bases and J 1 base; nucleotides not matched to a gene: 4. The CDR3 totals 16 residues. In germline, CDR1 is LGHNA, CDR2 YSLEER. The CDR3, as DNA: TGCGCCAGCAGCCGCAGGACTAGCGAGAACACCGGGGAGCTGTTTTTT. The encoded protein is CASSRRTSENTGELFF.

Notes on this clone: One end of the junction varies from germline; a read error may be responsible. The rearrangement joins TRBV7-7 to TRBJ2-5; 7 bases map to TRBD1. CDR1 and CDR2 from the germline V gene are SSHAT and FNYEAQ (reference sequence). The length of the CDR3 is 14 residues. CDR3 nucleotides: TGTGCTAGCAGCCCCGGGACAGTACAAGAGACCCAGTACTTC. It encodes CASSPGTVQETQYF.

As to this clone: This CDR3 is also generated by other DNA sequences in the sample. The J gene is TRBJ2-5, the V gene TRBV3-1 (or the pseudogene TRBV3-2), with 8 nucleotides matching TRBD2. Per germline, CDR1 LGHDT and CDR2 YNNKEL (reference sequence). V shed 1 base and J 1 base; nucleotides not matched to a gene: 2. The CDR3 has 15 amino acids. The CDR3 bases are TGTGCCAGCAGCCAAGGGCTAGCGGGCCAAGAGACCCAGTACTTC. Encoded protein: CASSQGLAGQETQYF.

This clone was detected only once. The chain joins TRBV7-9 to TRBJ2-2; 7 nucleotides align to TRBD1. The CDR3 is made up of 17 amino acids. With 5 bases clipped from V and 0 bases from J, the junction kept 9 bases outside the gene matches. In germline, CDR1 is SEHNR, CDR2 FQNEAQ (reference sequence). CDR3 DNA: TGTGCCAGCAGCCGTCACACCGGGACAGCGAACACCGGGGAGCTGTTTTTT. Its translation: CASSRHTGTANTGELFF. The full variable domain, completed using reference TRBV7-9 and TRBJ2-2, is DTGVSQNPRHKITKRGQNVTFRCDPISEHNRLYWYRQTLGQGPEFLTYFQNEAQLEKSRLLSDRFSAERPKGSFSTLEIQRTEQGDSAMYLCASSRHTGTANTGELFFGEGSRLTVL.

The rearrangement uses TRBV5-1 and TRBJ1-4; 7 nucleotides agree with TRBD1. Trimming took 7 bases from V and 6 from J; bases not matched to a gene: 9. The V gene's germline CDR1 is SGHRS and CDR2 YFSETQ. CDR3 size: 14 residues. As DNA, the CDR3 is TGCGCCAGCTCTCGGGCCGGGACAGATGAAAAACTGTTTTTT. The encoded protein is CASSRAGTDEKLFF.